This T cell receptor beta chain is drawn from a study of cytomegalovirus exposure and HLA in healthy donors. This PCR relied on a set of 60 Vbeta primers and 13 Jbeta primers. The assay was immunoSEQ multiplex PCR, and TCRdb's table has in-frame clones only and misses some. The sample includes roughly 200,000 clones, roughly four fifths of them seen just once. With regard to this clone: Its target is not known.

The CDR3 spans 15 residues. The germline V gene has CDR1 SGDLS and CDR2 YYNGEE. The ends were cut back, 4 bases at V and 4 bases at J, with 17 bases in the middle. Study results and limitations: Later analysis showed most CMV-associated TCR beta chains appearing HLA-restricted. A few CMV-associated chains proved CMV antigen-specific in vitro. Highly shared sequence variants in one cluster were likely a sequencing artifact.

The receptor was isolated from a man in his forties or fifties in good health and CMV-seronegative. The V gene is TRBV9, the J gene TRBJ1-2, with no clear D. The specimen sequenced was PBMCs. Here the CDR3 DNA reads TGTGCCAGCAGCCCGCTTGATGAGGGCAGCTATGGCTACACCTTC. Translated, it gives CASSPLDEGSYGYTF.